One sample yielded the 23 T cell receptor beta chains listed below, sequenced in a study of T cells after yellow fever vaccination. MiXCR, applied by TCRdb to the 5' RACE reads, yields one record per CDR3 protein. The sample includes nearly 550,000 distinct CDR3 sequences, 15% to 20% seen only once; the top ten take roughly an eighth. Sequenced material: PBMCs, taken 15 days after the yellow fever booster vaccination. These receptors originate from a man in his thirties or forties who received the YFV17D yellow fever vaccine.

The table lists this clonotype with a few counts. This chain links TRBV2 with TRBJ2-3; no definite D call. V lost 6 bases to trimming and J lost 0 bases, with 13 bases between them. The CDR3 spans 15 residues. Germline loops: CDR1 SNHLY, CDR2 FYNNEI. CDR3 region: CASRNLYSSTDTQYF. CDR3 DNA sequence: TGTGCCAGCAGGAACCTTTATTCTAGCACAGATACGCAGTATTTT. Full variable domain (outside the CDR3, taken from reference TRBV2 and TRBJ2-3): EPEVTQTPSHQVTQMGQEVILRCVPISNHLYFYWYRQILGQKVEFLVSFYNNEISEKSEIFDDQFSVERPDGSNFTLKIRSTKLEDSAMYFCASRNLYSSTDTQYFGPGTRLTVL.

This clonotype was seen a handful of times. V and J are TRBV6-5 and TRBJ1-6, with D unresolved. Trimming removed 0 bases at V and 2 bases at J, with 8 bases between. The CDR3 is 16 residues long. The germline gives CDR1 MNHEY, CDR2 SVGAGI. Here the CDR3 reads CASSYSPTPYNSPLHF. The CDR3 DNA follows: TGTGCCAGCAGTTACTCCCCGACGCCCTATAATTCACCCCTCCACTTT.

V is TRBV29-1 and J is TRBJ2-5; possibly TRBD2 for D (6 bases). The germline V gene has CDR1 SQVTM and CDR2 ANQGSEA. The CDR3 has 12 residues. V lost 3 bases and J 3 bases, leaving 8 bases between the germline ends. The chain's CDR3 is CSVDGGEETQYF. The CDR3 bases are TGCAGCGTTGACGGCGGGGAAGAGACCCAGTACTTC.

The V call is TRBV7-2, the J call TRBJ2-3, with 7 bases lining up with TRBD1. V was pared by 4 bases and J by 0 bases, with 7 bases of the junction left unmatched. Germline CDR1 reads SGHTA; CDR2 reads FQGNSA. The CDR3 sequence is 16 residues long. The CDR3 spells CASSSTGARSTDTQYF. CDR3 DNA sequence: TGTGCCAGCAGCTCCACAGGGGCCCGCAGCACAGATACGCAGTATTTT.

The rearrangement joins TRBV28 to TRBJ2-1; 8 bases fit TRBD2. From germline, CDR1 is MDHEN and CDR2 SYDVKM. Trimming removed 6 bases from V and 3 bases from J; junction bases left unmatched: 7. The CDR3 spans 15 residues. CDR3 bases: TGTGCCAGCAGCCCAATAGCGGGGAGCTACAATGAGCAGTTCTTC. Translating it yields CASSPIAGSYNEQFF.

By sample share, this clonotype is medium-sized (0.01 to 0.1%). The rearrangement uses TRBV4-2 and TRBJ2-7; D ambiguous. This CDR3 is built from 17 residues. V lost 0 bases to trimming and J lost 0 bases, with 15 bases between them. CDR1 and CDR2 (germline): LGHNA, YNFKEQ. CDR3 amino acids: CASSQDRWQVSSYEQYF. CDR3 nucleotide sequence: TGTGCCAGCAGCCAAGATCGTTGGCAGGTCAGCTCCTACGAGCAGTACTTC.

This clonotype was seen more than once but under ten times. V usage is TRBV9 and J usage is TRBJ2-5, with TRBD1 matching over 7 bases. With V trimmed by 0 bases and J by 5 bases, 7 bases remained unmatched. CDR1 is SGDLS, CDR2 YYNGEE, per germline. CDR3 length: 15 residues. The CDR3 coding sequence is TGTGCCAGCAGCGTAGCTGGGACAGATGATGAGACCCAGTACTTC. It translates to CASSVAGTDDETQYF.

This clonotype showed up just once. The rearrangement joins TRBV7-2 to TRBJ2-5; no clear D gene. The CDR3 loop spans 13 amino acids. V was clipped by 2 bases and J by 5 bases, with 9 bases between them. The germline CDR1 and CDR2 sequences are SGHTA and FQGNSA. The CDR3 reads CASSLQPVETQYF. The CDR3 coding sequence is TGTGCCAGCAGCTTACAACCCGTCGAGACCCAGTACTTC.

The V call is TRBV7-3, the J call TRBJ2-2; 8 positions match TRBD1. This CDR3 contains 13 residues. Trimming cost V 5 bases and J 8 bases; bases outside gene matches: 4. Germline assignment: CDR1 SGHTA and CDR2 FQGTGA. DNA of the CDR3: TGTGCCAGCAGCATCTGGACAGGGGGGGAGCTGTTTTTT. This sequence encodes CASSIWTGGELFF.

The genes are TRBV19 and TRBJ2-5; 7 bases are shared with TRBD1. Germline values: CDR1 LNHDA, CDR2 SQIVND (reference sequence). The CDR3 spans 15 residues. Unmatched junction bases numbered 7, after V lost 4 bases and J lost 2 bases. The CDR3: CASSNGQDLQETQYF. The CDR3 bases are TGTGCCAGTAGTAACGGACAGGATTTGCAAGAGACCCAGTACTTC.

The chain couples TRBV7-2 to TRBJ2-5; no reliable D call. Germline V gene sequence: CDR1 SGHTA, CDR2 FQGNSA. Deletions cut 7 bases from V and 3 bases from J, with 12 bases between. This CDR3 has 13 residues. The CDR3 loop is CASIRTKEETQYF. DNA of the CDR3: TGTGCCAGCATACGTACAAAAGAAGAGACCCAGTACTTC. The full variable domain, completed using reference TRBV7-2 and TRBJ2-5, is GAGVSQSPSNKVTEKGKDVELRCDPISGHTALYWYRQSLGQGLEFLIYFQGNSAPDKSGLPSDRFSAERTGGSVSTLTIQRTQQEDSAVYLCASIRTKEETQYFGPGTRLLVL.

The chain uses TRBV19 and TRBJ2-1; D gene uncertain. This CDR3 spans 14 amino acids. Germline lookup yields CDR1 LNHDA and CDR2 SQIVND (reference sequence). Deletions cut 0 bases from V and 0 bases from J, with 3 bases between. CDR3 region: CASSIEISYNEQFF. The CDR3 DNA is TGTGCCAGTAGTATAGAGATCTCCTACAATGAGCAGTTCTTC.

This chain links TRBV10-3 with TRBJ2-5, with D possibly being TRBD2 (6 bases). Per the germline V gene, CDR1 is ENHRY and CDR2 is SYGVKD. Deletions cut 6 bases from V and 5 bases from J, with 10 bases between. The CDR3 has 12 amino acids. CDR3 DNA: TGTGCCATCAGCCCAGGGAGGGAGACCCAGTACTTC. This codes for CAISPGRETQYF.

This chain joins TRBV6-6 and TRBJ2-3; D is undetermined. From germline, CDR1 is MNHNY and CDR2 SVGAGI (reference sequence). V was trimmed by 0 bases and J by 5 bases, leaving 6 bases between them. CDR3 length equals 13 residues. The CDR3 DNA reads TGTGCCAGCAGTTACTCCCATGGAGATACGCAGTATTTT. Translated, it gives CASSYSHGDTQYF.

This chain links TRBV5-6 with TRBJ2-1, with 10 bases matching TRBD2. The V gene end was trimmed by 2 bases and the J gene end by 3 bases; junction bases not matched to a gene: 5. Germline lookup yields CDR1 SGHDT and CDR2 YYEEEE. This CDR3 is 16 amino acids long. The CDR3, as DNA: TGTGCCAGCAGCTTTAGGCGGACTAGCGGCTACAATGAGCAGTTCTTC. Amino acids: CASSFRRTSGYNEQFF.

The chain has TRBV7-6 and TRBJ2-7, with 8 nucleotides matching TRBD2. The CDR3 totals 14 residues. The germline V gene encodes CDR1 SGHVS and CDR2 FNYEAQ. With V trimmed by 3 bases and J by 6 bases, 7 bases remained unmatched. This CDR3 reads CASSFGGDLVEQYF. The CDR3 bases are TGTGCCAGCAGCTTCGGGGGGGATCTCGTCGAGCAGTACTTC.

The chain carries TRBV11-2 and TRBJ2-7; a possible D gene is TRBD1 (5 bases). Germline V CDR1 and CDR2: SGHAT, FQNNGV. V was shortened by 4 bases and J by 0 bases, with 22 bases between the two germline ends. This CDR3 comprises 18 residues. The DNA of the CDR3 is TGTGCCAGCAGCTCAATGAATAGGGGCGTTTCCCTCTCCTACGAGCAGTACTTC. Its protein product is CASSSMNRGVSLSYEQYF.

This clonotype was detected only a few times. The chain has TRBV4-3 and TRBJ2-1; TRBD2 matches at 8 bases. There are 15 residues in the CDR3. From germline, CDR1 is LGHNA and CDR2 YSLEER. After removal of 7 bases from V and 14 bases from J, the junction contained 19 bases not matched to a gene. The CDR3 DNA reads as TGCGCCAGCATCCGGTGCCAGCGGGAGACCTGTGGGGAGTTCTTC. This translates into CASIRCQRETCGEFF.

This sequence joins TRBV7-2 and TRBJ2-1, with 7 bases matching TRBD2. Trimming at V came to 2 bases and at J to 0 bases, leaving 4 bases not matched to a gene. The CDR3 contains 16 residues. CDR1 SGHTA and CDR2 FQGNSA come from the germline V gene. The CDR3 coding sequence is TGTGCCAGCAGCTTACAAGCGGGACTCTCCTACAATGAGCAGTTCTTC. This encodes CASSLQAGLSYNEQFF.

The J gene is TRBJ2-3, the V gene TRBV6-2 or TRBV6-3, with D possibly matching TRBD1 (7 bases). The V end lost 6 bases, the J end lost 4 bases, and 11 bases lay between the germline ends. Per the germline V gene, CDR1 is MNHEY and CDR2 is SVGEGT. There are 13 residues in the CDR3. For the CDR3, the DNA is TGTGCCAGCAGGGAGGGGGCTGCAGATACGCAGTATTTT. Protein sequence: CASREGAADTQYF.

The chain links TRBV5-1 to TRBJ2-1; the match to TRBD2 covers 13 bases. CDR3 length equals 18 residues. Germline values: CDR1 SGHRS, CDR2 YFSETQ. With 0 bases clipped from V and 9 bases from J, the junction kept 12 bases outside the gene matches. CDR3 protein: CASSLESGWTSGRLEQFF. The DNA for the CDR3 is TGCGCCAGCAGCTTGGAGAGCGGTTGGACTAGCGGGAGACTTGAGCAGTTCTTC.

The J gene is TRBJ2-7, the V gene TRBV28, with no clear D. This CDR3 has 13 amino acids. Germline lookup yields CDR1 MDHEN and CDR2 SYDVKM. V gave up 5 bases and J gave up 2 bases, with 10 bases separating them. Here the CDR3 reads CASSNTEAYEQYF. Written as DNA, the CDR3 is TGTGCCAGCAGTAATACTGAGGCCTACGAGCAGTACTTC.

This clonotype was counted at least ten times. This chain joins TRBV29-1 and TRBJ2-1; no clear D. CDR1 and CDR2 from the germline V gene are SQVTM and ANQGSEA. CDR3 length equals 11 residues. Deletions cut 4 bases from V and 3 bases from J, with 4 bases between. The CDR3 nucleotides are TGCAGCGTTGCGGTCTACAATGAGCAGTTCTTC. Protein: CSVAVYNEQFF.